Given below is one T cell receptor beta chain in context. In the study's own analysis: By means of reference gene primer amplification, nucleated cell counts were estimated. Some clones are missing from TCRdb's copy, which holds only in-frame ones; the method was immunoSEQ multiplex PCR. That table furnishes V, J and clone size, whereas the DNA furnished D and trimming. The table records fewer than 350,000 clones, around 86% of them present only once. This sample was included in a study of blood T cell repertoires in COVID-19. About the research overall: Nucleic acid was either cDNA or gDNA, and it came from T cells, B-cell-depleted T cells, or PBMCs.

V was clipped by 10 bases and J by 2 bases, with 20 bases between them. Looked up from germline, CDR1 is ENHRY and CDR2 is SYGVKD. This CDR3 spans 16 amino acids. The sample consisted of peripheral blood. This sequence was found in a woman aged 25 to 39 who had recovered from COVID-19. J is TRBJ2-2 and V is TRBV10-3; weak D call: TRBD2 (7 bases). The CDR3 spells CATFGGLTSNTGELFF. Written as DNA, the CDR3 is TGTGCCACTTTCGGGGGGCTAACCTCCAACACCGGGGAGCTGTTTTTT.